The 7 T cell receptor beta chains below come from one sample, sequenced in a study of blood T cells in healthy people across ages. Using a J-beta primer mix together with a sample-barcoded 5' primer, a second PCR was run for roughly 7 to 12 cycles. TCRdb independently ran MiXCR on the 5' RACE reads; one entry per CDR3 protein. Altogether about 830,000 distinct CDR3 sequences are present, around 68% being singletons, with the ten largest covering 28%. The sequenced sample consisted of blood. All receptors come from a man aged 30 to 39 in good health.

This clonotype was counted only a few times. This chain links TRBV4-3 with TRBJ2-4, with D hard to call. The assigned J gene may be wrong: the sequence end matches TRBJ2-7 better. From germline, CDR1 is LGHNA and CDR2 YSLEER. The CDR3 runs 12 residues. The CDR3 is CASSLKGHEQYF. The DNA of the CDR3 is TGCGCCAGCAGCCTCAAGGGCCACGAGCAGTACTTC.

The chain carries TRBV27 and TRBJ2-3, with D perhaps matching TRBD2 (6 bases). Germline V gives CDR1 MNHEY, CDR2 SMNVEV (reference sequence). CDR3 length equals 12 residues. Trimming removed 4 bases from V and 4 bases from J, with 6 bases in between. CDR3 DNA: TGTGCCAGCAGTTGGGGGGCAGATACGCAGTATTTT. Amino acid sequence: CASSWGADTQYF.

The V and J genes are TRBV3-1 and TRBJ2-7; tentative D call: TRBD2 (5 bases). Trimming took off 3 bases at V and 6 bases at J, with 15 bases between the two ends. The CDR3 is 14 residues long. CDR1 is LGHDT and CDR2 is YNNKEL in the germline V gene (reference sequence). The CDR3 sequence is CASSQGRGFGEQYF. DNA of the CDR3: TGTGCCAGCAGCCAGGGTCGAGGGTTTGGCGAGCAGTACTTC.

Only a few counts were recorded for this clonotype. CDR3 protein: CASSGQAGQNTEAFF. The CDR3, as DNA: TGTGCCAGCAGCGGCCAAGCGGGACAGAACACTGAAGCTTTCTTT. This chain connects TRBV5-6 to TRBJ1-1; D may be TRBD1 (6 bases). V was cut by 4 bases and J by 1 base, with 14 bases left in between. The CDR3 length is 15 residues. Per germline, CDR1 SGHDT and CDR2 YYEEEE.

V is TRBV4-2 and J is TRBJ2-6, with D possibly TRBD1 on 5 matching bases. The ends were cut back, 0 bases at V and 1 base at J, with 13 bases in the middle. Germline CDR1 reads LGHNA; CDR2 reads YNFKEQ. This CDR3 has 18 residues. The CDR3 region has the DNA TGTGCCAGCAGCCAAGAAGCAGGGATGGTATCTGGGGCCAACGTCCTGACTTTC. Its translation is CASSQEAGMVSGANVLTF.

The chain couples TRBV9 to TRBJ2-5, with D hard to call. Germline V gene lookup returns CDR1 SGDLS and CDR2 YYNGEE. The V gene lost 4 bases and the J gene lost 5 bases, with 18 bases spanning the gap. The CDR3 spans 15 residues. The CDR3 loop is CASSLSPDRGETQYF. For the CDR3, the DNA is TGTGCCAGCAGCCTTTCCCCCGACCGAGGCGAGACCCAGTACTTC.

A note on this clonotype: It may be a read error: a sequence one base away is much more abundant. The chain is built from TRBV9 and TRBJ2-1; 10 bases align to TRBD2. The V gene end was trimmed by 4 bases and the J gene end by 3 bases; junction bases not matched to a gene: 4. CDR1 and CDR2 from the germline V gene are SGDLS and YYNGEE. The CDR3 consists of 15 residues. CDR3 nucleotide sequence: TGTGCCAGCAGCCCTAGCGGGGGCCACTACAATGAGCAGTTCTTC. It is translated as CASSPSGGHYNEQFF.